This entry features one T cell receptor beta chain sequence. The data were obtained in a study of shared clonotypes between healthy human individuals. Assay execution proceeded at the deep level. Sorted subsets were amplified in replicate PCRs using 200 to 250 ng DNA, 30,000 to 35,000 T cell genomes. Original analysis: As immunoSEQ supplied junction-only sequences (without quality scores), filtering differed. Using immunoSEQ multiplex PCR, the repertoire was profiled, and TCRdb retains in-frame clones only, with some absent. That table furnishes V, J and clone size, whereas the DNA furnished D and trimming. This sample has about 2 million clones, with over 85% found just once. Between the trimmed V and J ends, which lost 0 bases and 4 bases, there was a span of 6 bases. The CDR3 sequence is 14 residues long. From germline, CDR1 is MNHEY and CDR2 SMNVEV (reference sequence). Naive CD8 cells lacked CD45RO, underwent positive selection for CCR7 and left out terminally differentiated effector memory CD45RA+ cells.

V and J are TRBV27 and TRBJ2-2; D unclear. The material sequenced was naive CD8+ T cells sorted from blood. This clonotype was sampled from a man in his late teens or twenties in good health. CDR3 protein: CASSLSVGTGELFF. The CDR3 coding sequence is TGTGCCAGCAGTTTATCGGTGGGCACCGGGGAGCTGTTTTTT.